The subject of this entry is one TCR beta chain. This CDR3 comprises 15 residues. The sample originates from a study of graft-versus-host responses after intestinal transplantation. Clones were sequenced by immunoSEQ multiplex PCR, and TCRdb holds only the in-frame ones, with some missing. The sample includes 6,500 to 9,500 clones, 85% to 95% of them seen just once. The source was PBMCs, collected 30 to 31 days after intestinal transplant. V and J are TRBV21-1 and TRBJ1-2. TRBV21-1 is designated a pseudogene. The source of this sequence is a human patient who received an intestinal transplant, so some T cells may come from the graft donor. The CDR3 reads CASSKRRGPSYGYTF. The CDR3 nucleotides read TGTGCCAGCAGCAAAAGGCGGGGGCCTAGCTATGGCTACACCTTC.